The T cell receptor (beta chain) under discussion was sequenced for a study of cytomegalovirus exposure and HLA in healthy donors. This CDR3 region has 12 residues. V was clipped by 3 bases and J by 6 bases, with 7 bases between them. The germline gives CDR1 SGHAT, CDR2 FQNNGV. The repertoire was sequenced with immunoSEQ multiplex PCR; TCRdb's copy has only in-frame clones and lacks some. The table lists 220,000 or so clones, roughly 83% of them singletons, with 11% to 15% in the top ten. The TCR was taken from a woman aged 30 to 39 in good health and CMV-seropositive. Sequencing input: PBMCs. The gene calls are TRBV11-2 and TRBJ2-3; D is uncertain. CDR3 nucleotides: TGTGCCAGCAGCTTCGGGTCGGATACGCAGTATTTT. It yields the protein CASSFGSDTQYF.